A selection of T cell receptor beta chains follows, all from one sample in a study of blood T cell repertoires in COVID-19. This table comes from immunoSEQ multiplex PCR, and its TCRdb copy is limited to in-frame clones, with some not included. Among 57,000 or so clones listed, 65% to 80% were seen once. Sequencing input: peripheral blood. These receptors were collected from a man aged 55 to 70 with acute or convalescent COVID-19. Both conserved end residues are part of each CDR3. D genes are given only for firm matches.

j_call: TRBJ2-5
v_call: TRBV29-1
d_call: -
cdr3_aa: CSVDGIGEETQYF
cdr3_nt: TGCAGCGTTGATGGGATAGGGGAAGAGACCCAGTACTTC

j_call: TRBJ1-6
v_call: TRBV10-3
d_call: -
cdr3_aa: CAISSRGGEGNSPLHF
cdr3_nt: TGTGCCATCAGTAGTAGGGGAGGGGAAGGTAATTCACCCCTCCACTTT

j_call: TRBJ1-1
v_call: TRBV9
d_call: TRBD1
cdr3_aa: CASSVVRTGRLSSTEAFF
cdr3_nt: TGTGCCAGCAGCGTAGTTAGGACAGGGAGGTTAAGCAGCACTGAAGCTTTCTTT

j_call: TRBJ2-3
v_call: TRBV27
d_call: TRBD2
cdr3_aa: CASSRKWTSASPDTQYF
cdr3_nt: TGTGCCAGCAGCAGAAAATGGACTAGCGCTAGTCCAGATACGCAGTATTTT

j_call: TRBJ1-2
v_call: TRBV9
d_call: -
cdr3_aa: CASSAEVGGYTF
cdr3_nt: TGTGCCAGCAGCGCAGAAGTCGGGGGCTACACCTTC

j_call: TRBJ2-2
v_call: TRBV2
d_call: -
cdr3_aa: CASLDGLQTGELFF
cdr3_nt: TGTGCCAGCCTGGATGGACTGCAGACCGGGGAGCTGTTTTTT

j_call: TRBJ1-1
v_call: TRBV6-5
d_call: -
cdr3_aa: CASPKGVQGTEAFF
cdr3_nt: TGTGCCAGCCCCAAGGGGGTTCAGGGCACTGAAGCTTTCTTT

j_call: TRBJ1-6
v_call: TRBV25-1
d_call: TRBD1
cdr3_aa: CASSRGLVWSPLHF
cdr3_nt: TGTGCCAGCAGCAGGGGGCTAGTATGGTCACCCCTCCACTTT

j_call: TRBJ2-2
v_call: TRBV5-6
d_call: TRBD2
cdr3_aa: CASSLRTSGRATGELFF
cdr3_nt: TGTGCCAGCAGCTTAAGGACTAGCGGGAGGGCCACTGGGGAGCTGTTTTTT

j_call: TRBJ1-6
v_call: TRBV28
d_call: -
cdr3_aa: CASSRAYNSPLHF
cdr3_nt: TGTGCCAGCAGCAGGGCCTATAATTCACCCCTCCACTTT

j_call: TRBJ1-2
v_call: TRBV5-6
d_call: TRBD1
cdr3_aa: CASRRDSLNYGYTF
cdr3_nt: TGTGCCAGCAGAAGGGACAGCCTCAACTATGGCTACACCTTC

j_call: TRBJ1-5
v_call: TRBV6-5
d_call: -
cdr3_aa: CASNSRGGNQPQHF
cdr3_nt: TGTGCCAGCAATTCCCGGGGAGGCAATCAGCCCCAGCATTTT

j_call: TRBJ2-1
v_call: TRBV6-5
d_call: -
cdr3_aa: CATYLEVISEQFF
cdr3_nt: TGTGCCACATACCTAGAGGTTATCAGTGAGCAGTTCTTC

j_call: TRBJ1-1
v_call: TRBV28
d_call: -
cdr3_aa: CASRTNDPPPRAFF
cdr3_nt: TGTGCCAGCAGAACTAACGACCCACCTCCTCGGGCTTTCTTT

j_call: TRBJ2-1
v_call: TRBV5-4
d_call: TRBD2
cdr3_aa: CASSSLAGGHGEQFF
cdr3_nt: TGTGCCAGCAGCTCCCTAGCGGGAGGGCACGGTGAGCAGTTCTTC

j_call: TRBJ2-5
v_call: TRBV28
d_call: TRBD2
cdr3_aa: CASSLGGRETQYF
cdr3_nt: TGTGCCAGCAGCCTGGGAGGGAGGGAGACCCAGTACTTC

j_call: TRBJ2-3
v_call: TRBV3-1/TRBV3-2
d_call: TRBD2
cdr3_aa: CASSQSRREGEYF
cdr3_nt: TGTGCCAGCAGCCAATCCCGGCGGGAGGGGGAGTATTTT

j_call: TRBJ1-1
v_call: TRBV5-1
d_call: -
cdr3_aa: CASSLEVNTEAFF
cdr3_nt: TGCGCCAGCTCCCTGGAGGTTAACACTGAAGCTTTCTTT

j_call: TRBJ2-7
v_call: TRBV6-5
d_call: -
cdr3_aa: CASSYIGRTYEQYF
cdr3_nt: TGTGCCAGCAGTTATATCGGCAGGACCTACGAGCAGTACTTC

j_call: TRBJ1-1
v_call: TRBV18
d_call: -
cdr3_aa: CASSPGRGENTEAFF
cdr3_nt: TGTGCCAGCTCACCCGGCAGGGGCGAGAACACTGAAGCTTTCTTT

j_call: TRBJ1-2
v_call: TRBV6-1
d_call: TRBD1
cdr3_aa: CASSEAGQGGGYGYTF
cdr3_nt: TGTGCCAGCAGTGAAGCGGGACAGGGGGGTGGCTATGGCTACACCTTC

j_call: TRBJ1-6
v_call: TRBV18
d_call: TRBD1
cdr3_aa: CASSPRQPGQGSSPLHF
cdr3_nt: TGTGCCAGCTCACCCCGTCAGCCGGGACAGGGGAGTTCACCCCTCCACTTT

j_call: TRBJ2-6
v_call: TRBV24-1
d_call: -
cdr3_aa: CATSVGTGISSGANVLTF
cdr3_nt: TGTGCCACCAGTGTAGGTACAGGGATAAGCTCTGGGGCCAACGTCCTGACTTTC

j_call: TRBJ2-3
v_call: TRBV7-8
d_call: TRBD2
cdr3_aa: CASSLGRLAGISDTQYF
cdr3_nt: TGTGCCAGCAGCTTAGGTAGACTAGCGGGAATCTCAGATACGCAGTATTTT

j_call: TRBJ1-6
v_call: TRBV30
d_call: -
cdr3_aa: CALKISGTPNNSPLHF
cdr3_nt: TGTGCCTTAAAGATTTCCGGGACACCGAATAATTCACCCCTCCACTTT